This entry lists 32 T cell receptor beta chains sequenced from one sample in a study of shared clonotypes between healthy human individuals. Sequencing was performed with immunoSEQ multiplex PCR; in TCRdb, only in-frame clones are kept and a portion is missing. Of about 2.4 million clones detected, around 94% appear once; the ten largest clones hold around 0.14%. The sequencing input was naive CD4+ T cells sorted from blood. Subset reported: CD45RA+ positively selected. These TCRs come from a man aged 18 to 30 in good health.

The V gene is TRBV5-4, the J gene TRBJ2-3; TRBD2 aligns across 7 bases. The V and J ends lost 4 bases and 0 bases, in that order; junction bases with no gene match: 8. The CDR3 spans 16 residues. Germline V gives CDR1 SGHNT, CDR2 YYREEE (reference sequence). The CDR3 DNA is TGTGCCAGCAGCGACCTAGCGGAGACTAGCACAGATACGCAGTATTTT. Amino acids: CASSDLAETSTDTQYF.

The rearrangement uses TRBV9 and TRBJ1-1; D uncertain. V was trimmed by 0 bases and J by 8 bases, leaving 8 bases between them. Germline V gene sequence: CDR1 SGDLS, CDR2 YYNGEE. The CDR3 sequence is 12 residues long. CDR3 sequence reads: CASSVVDGEAFF. CDR3 sequence (DNA): TGTGCCAGCAGCGTAGTAGATGGGGAAGCTTTCTTT.

The chain has TRBV5-6 and TRBJ2-3; 7 bases are a match to TRBD1. The V and J ends lost 4 bases and 5 bases, in that order; junction bases with no gene match: 7. The germline V gene has CDR1 SGHDT and CDR2 YYEEEE. The CDR3 is 14 amino acids. This CDR3 is CASSVWTGRDTQYF. The CDR3 nucleotides read TGTGCCAGCAGCGTGTGGACAGGCCGAGATACGCAGTATTTT.

The chain recombines TRBV6-1 with TRBJ1-6; no reliable D call. Germline CDR1 MNHNS, CDR2 SASEGT. Trimming shortened V by 1 base and J by 4 bases, and 8 bases separated the two germline ends. This CDR3 region has 15 residues. The CDR3 is CASSEVQSYNSPLHF. In nucleotides, the CDR3 is TGTGCCAGCAGTGAAGTACAGTCTTATAATTCACCCCTCCACTTT.

This CDR3 reads CASAWGGDEQFF. DNA of the CDR3: TGTGCCAGTGCCTGGGGAGGGGATGAGCAGTTCTTC. The chain joins TRBV19 to TRBJ2-1; TRBD2 matches 7 bases. Looked up from germline, CDR1 is LNHDA and CDR2 is SQIVND (reference sequence). After removal of 8 bases from V and 8 bases from J, the junction contained 6 bases not matched to a gene. This CDR3 is built from 12 residues.

V is TRBV23-1 and J is TRBJ2-7; 9 bases map to TRBD1. TRBV23-1 is an ORF, and what it does is uncertain. The V gene end was trimmed by 0 bases and the J gene end by 1 base; junction bases not matched to a gene: 19. This CDR3 is 21 amino acids long. Here the CDR3 reads CASSQSIHRDRVLLRSYEQYF. As DNA, the CDR3 is TGCGCCAGCAGTCAATCGATACACCGGGACAGGGTTTTGCTGAGGTCCTACGAGCAGTACTTC.

This sequence joins TRBV7-9 and TRBJ1-6; 10 bases align to TRBD1. CDR1 and CDR2 from the germline V gene are SEHNR and FQNEAQ (reference sequence). V trimming: 5 bases; J trimming: 5 bases; junction bases outside the gene matches: 3. The CDR3 is 15 amino acids. For the CDR3, the DNA is TGTGCCAGCAGCCGGGGGACAGGGGATAATTCACCCCTCCACTTT. Translation: CASSRGTGDNSPLHF.

This clone was found once. The V call is TRBV7-9, the J call TRBJ2-1, with D possibly being TRBD1 (6 bases). The germline CDR1 and CDR2 sequences are SEHNR and FQNEAQ (reference sequence). The CDR3 has 16 amino acids. Trimming took off 1 base at V and 5 bases at J, with 15 bases between the two ends. In DNA form, the CDR3 reads TGTGCCAGCAGCTTAGAGGCAGGGGTCTTCGACAATGAGCAGTTCTTC. Translation: CASSLEAGVFDNEQFF.

Comment on this clone: Other DNA sequences in the sample encode the same CDR3. V usage is TRBV27 and J usage is TRBJ1-2; D unclear. V was cut by 0 bases and J by 4 bases, with 6 bases left in between. Germline V gene lookup returns CDR1 MNHEY and CDR2 SMNVEV (reference sequence). CDR3 length: 13 amino acids. This CDR3 reads CASSLSGGYGYTF. CDR3 sequence (DNA): TGTGCCAGCAGTTTATCCGGCGGCTATGGCTACACCTTC.

The gene calls are TRBV5-6 and TRBJ1-5; D might be TRBD1 (6 bases). Germline V gives CDR1 SGHDT, CDR2 YYEEEE. Trimming removed 0 bases at V and 2 bases at J, with 12 bases between. This CDR3 comprises 16 residues. The CDR3 coding sequence is TGTGCCAGCAGCTTGGGGGGGCTCTTTGGCAATCAGCCCCAGCATTTT. It encodes CASSLGGLFGNQPQHF.

The chain carries TRBV19 and TRBJ1-5, with D uncertain. CDR1 is LNHDA and CDR2 is SQIVND in the germline V gene (reference sequence). The CDR3 runs to 13 residues. V gave up 4 bases and J gave up 7 bases, with 11 bases separating them. The CDR3 sequence: CASSTQAGQPQHF. The CDR3 nucleotides read TGTGCCAGTAGTACCCAGGCAGGCCAGCCCCAGCATTTT.

The rearrangement links TRBV9 to TRBJ1-2, with 7 bases that match TRBD1. The ends lost 0 bases at V and 4 bases at J; junction bases unmatched: 9. This CDR3 has 16 amino acids. CDR1 is SGDLS and CDR2 is YYNGEE in the germline V gene. The CDR3 bases are TGTGCCAGCAGCGTAGATGACAGGGTCAGCCCCTATGGCTACACCTTC. Translating it yields CASSVDDRVSPYGYTF.

The chain carries TRBV10-3 and TRBJ2-3, with 7 positions matching TRBD2. Germline CDR1 ENHRY, CDR2 SYGVKD. The CDR3 runs 12 residues. After removal of 11 bases from V and 5 bases from J, the junction contained 7 bases not matched to a gene. The DNA for the CDR3 is TGTGCCGCCCAGACGGGGGGAGATACGCAGTATTTT. Amino acid sequence: CAAQTGGDTQYF.

With respect to this clone: Other nucleotide sequences from this sample produce the same CDR3. The rearrangement uses TRBV10-3 and TRBJ1-4; D is unclear. This CDR3 region has 13 residues. Trimming removed 6 bases at V and 4 bases at J, with 9 bases between. Germline loops: CDR1 ENHRY, CDR2 SYGVKD. CDR3 in DNA: TGTGCCATCAGGGACGGGAGTAATGAAAAACTGTTTTTT. It translates to CAIRDGSNEKLFF.

The chain carries TRBV25-1 and TRBJ2-6; D unclear. The CDR3 has 15 residues. V was trimmed by 6 bases and J by 2 bases, leaving 11 bases between them. Germline lookup yields CDR1 MGHDK and CDR2 SYGVNS. The CDR3 sequence: CASRAPVTGANVLTF. CDR3 coding DNA: TGTGCCAGCAGAGCTCCGGTCACTGGGGCCAACGTCCTGACTTTC.

In regard to this clone: The same CDR3 also results from other DNA sequences found in this sample. This sequence joins TRBV18 and TRBJ2-5; 8 bases are a match to TRBD2. The germline gives CDR1 KGHSH, CDR2 LQKENI. The CDR3 covers 15 residues. J lost 1 base, V lost 0 bases, and 1 base had no gene match. This CDR3 reads CASSPPAGGQETQYF. The CDR3 DNA is TGTGCCAGCTCACCACCCGCGGGGGGCCAAGAGACCCAGTACTTC.

Worth noting for this clone: The sample holds other DNA sequences that translate to the same CDR3. The chain employs TRBV30 and TRBJ1-2; D might be TRBD1 (6 bases). Germline lookup yields CDR1 GTSNPN and CDR2 SVGIG (reference sequence). The CDR3 is made up of 13 amino acids. Between the trimmed V and J ends, which lost 1 base and 6 bases, there was a span of 12 bases. The CDR3: CAWSGQGFDGYTF. The CDR3 DNA sequence: TGTGCCTGGAGTGGTCAGGGGTTTGATGGCTACACCTTC.

This chain connects TRBV19 to TRBJ1-3; D call uncertain. CDR1 is LNHDA and CDR2 is SQIVND in the germline V gene (reference sequence). CDR3 size: 17 residues. Trimming pared 5 bases from V and 0 bases from J, leaving 17 bases between. The CDR3, as DNA: TGTGCCAGTAGTTCCTCGGACCTCCGGCTCTCTGGAAACACCATATATTTT. Translated: CASSSSDLRLSGNTIYF.

The table lists this clone with a few counts. The chain uses TRBV10-3 and TRBJ1-5, with 7 bases matching TRBD1. The germline V gene encodes CDR1 ENHRY and CDR2 SYGVKD. The CDR3 has 16 amino acids. J was trimmed by 4 bases and V by 5 bases; bases with no gene match: 11. The CDR3 loop is CAISPTLGTENQPQHF. The CDR3 nucleotides are TGTGCCATCAGTCCTACTCTGGGGACAGAGAATCAGCCCCAGCATTTT.

V and J are TRBV9 and TRBJ1-4, with TRBD1 identical over 8 bases. This CDR3 contains 16 residues. Per germline, CDR1 SGDLS and CDR2 YYNGEE. V shed 3 bases and J 0 bases; nucleotides not matched to a gene: 4. In nucleotides, the CDR3 is TGTGCCAGCAGCGCCGGGACAGGCGCAACTAATGAAAAACTGTTTTTT. Protein product: CASSAGTGATNEKLFF.

The CDR3, as DNA: TGTGCCAGCAGCCGCCGCGTAGGGGGGGACATCGCAGATACGCAGTATTTT. Residues: CASSRRVGGDIADTQYF. The chain carries TRBV13 and TRBJ2-3; D perhaps matches TRBD2 (7 bases). Germline V gene data show CDR1 as PRHDT and CDR2 as FYEKMQ (reference sequence). CDR3 size: 17 residues. V lost 5 bases and J 4 bases, leaving 22 bases between the germline ends.

This chain connects TRBV7-2 to TRBJ2-7, with 9 positions matching TRBD2. The CDR3 is 15 residues long. After removal of 10 bases from V and 5 bases from J, the junction contained 15 bases not matched to a gene. CDR1 and CDR2 (germline): SGHTA, FQGNSA. CDR3 in DNA: TGTGCCACCCGCGGGTGGCGGGAGGGCCTCGACGAGCAGTACTTC. Translated: CATRGWREGLDEQYF. Full variable domain (rest looked up from reference TRBV7-2 and TRBJ2-7): GAGVSQSPSNKVTEKGKDVELRCDPISGHTALYWYRQSLGQGLEFLIYFQGNSAPDKSGLPSDRFSAERTGGSVSTLTIQRTQQEDSAVYLCATRGWREGLDEQYFGPGTRLTVT.

The chain combines TRBV19 with TRBJ1-3; tentative D call: TRBD1 (6 bases). V was shortened by 7 bases and J by 0 bases, with 16 bases between the two germline ends. The germline V gene has CDR1 LNHDA and CDR2 SQIVND (reference sequence). This CDR3 spans 16 amino acids. This chain's CDR3 is CASTPTGTSSGNTIYF. Here the CDR3 DNA reads TGTGCCAGTACCCCGACAGGTACTAGCTCTGGAAACACCATATATTTT. Looking up the rest from reference TRBV19 and TRBJ1-3 gives the full variable domain: DGGITQSPKYLFRKEGQNVTLSCEQNLNHDAMYWYRQDPGQGLRLIYYSQIVNDFQKGDIAEGYSVSREKKESFPLTVTSAQKNPTAFYLCASTPTGTSSGNTIYFGEGSWLTVV.

Points on this clone: The sample contains more than one DNA sequence encoding this CDR3. The chain uses TRBV18 and TRBJ2-7, with TRBD1 matching 10 bases. Germline lookup yields CDR1 KGHSH and CDR2 LQKENI. The CDR3 has 14 residues. V lost 3 bases and J lost 3; bases outside the gene matches: 2. In nucleotides, the CDR3 is TGTGCCAGCTCACCGGGACAGGGGAGCTACGAGCAGTACTTC. It specifies CASSPGQGSYEQYF.

The chain employs TRBV11-2 and TRBJ2-7; D not certain. The CDR3 is made up of 11 amino acids. V was clipped by 4 bases and J by 6 bases, with 7 bases between them. Germline loops: CDR1 SGHAT, CDR2 FQNNGV. The CDR3 coding sequence is TGTGCCAGCAGCTCTGCGAGCGAGCAGTACTTC. This encodes CASSSASEQYF.

This chain joins TRBV2 and TRBJ2-7; D is perhaps TRBD1 or TRBD2 (5 bases each). Trimming shortened V by 7 bases and J by 0 bases, and 7 bases separated the two germline ends. Germline V gene sequence: CDR1 SNHLY, CDR2 FYNNEI. The CDR3 spans 12 residues. CDR3 nucleotide sequence: TGTGCCAGCACAGGGACCTCCTACGAGCAGTACTTC. It encodes CASTGTSYEQYF.

The rearrangement joins TRBV7-2 to TRBJ1-3; D remains unclear. The CDR3 sequence is 15 residues long. V was shortened by 5 bases and J by 0 bases, with 11 bases between the two germline ends. Germline loops: CDR1 SGHTA, CDR2 FQGNSA. CDR3 loop: CASSLQELSGNTIYF. CDR3 nucleotide sequence: TGTGCCAGCAGCCTTCAAGAACTCTCTGGAAACACCATATATTTT.

CDR3 amino acids: CASSMIGLSNQPQHF. CDR3 coding DNA: TGTGCCAGCAGTATGATCGGTTTAAGCAATCAGCCCCAGCATTTT. The chain joins TRBV6-1 to TRBJ1-5; no definite D call. CDR1 MNHNS and CDR2 SASEGT come from the germline V gene. This CDR3 has 15 amino acids. Trimming left V 5 bases short and J 1 base short, with 12 bases between.

About this clone itself: Other DNA variants within this sample encode the same CDR3. The rearrangement uses TRBV7-9 and TRBJ1-6; the match to TRBD1 covers 7 bases. Germline CDR1 and CDR2: SEHNR and FQNEAQ (reference sequence). The junction had 4 bases not matched to a gene; V was cut back by 1 base and J by 7 bases. The CDR3 is 15 residues long. Here the CDR3 reads CASSLGTGVNSPLHF. The DNA of the CDR3 is TGTGCCAGCAGCTTAGGCACAGGGGTGAATTCACCCCTCCACTTT. The entire variable domain, with the rest obtained from reference TRBV7-9 and TRBJ1-6, is as follows: DTGVSQNPRHKITKRGQNVTFRCDPISEHNRLYWYRQTLGQGPEFLTYFQNEAQLEKSRLLSDRFSAERPKGSFSTLEIQRTEQGDSAMYLCASSLGTGVNSPLHFGNGTRLTVT.

The gene calls are TRBV28 and TRBJ1-1; possible D gene TRBD1, 5 bases. The length of the CDR3 is 14 residues. From germline, CDR1 is MDHEN and CDR2 SYDVKM. V was shortened by 6 bases and J by 10 bases, with 21 bases between the two germline ends. The CDR3 DNA is TGTGCCAGCAGCCGTAATGGGAGGGGTTGGGGAGCTTTCTTT. Its protein is CASSRNGRGWGAFF. Full variable domain (missing parts from reference TRBV28 and TRBJ1-1): DVKVTQSSRYLVKRTGEKVFLECVQDMDHENMFWYRQDPGLGLRLIYFSYDVKMKEKGDIPEGYSVSREKKERFSLILESASTNQTSMYLCASSRNGRGWGAFFGQGTRLTVV.

This sequence joins TRBV5-1 and TRBJ2-7; 8 nucleotides line up with TRBD2. From germline, CDR1 is SGHRS and CDR2 YFSETQ. Losses at the gene ends were 1 base for V and 2 bases for J; bases not matched to a gene: 5. The CDR3 spans 15 residues. This CDR3 is CASSLTAGGPYEQYF. The CDR3 DNA sequence: TGCGCCAGCAGCTTGACTGCGGGGGGCCCCTACGAGCAGTACTTC.

This clone has only one observation. The V call is TRBV11-2, the J call TRBJ2-6, with a tentative D call TRBD1 (5 bases). The V end was cut by 6 bases, the J end by 4 bases, with 16 bases between. This CDR3 has 16 residues. Germline values: CDR1 SGHAT, CDR2 FQNNGV. CDR3 in amino acids: CASRTYSGAGANVLTF. The CDR3 DNA reads as TGTGCCAGCAGAACCTATTCTGGGGCCGGGGCCAACGTCCTGACTTTC.